This T cell receptor (beta chain) came from a study of spatial heterogeneity in lung cancer. About the research overall: A T cell module score from matched bulk RNA-seq correlated strongly with TCR transcript counts in tumor regions. Notes on the study in general: The study found that expanded intratumoral alpha and beta TCR counts tracked tumor mutation counts.

TCRdb ran MiXCR on the 5' RACE reads and lists one entry per CDR3 protein. Of 8,300 or so distinct CDR3 sequences in the sample, about 8% were seen once. CDR1 is SEHNR and CDR2 is FQNEAQ in the germline V gene (reference sequence). V was trimmed by 0 bases and J by 1 base, leaving 7 bases between them. The CDR3 extends over 14 amino acids. Time point denoted: sample taken at primary tumor resection. This clonotype was seen only a few times. Its target is not known. This chain joins TRBV7-9 and TRBJ2-7; D remains ambiguous. Sequencing was performed on lung tumor tissue, taken at surgery. This sequence was found in a male donor with early-stage non-small cell lung cancer. CDR3 DNA: TGTGCCAGCAGCTTAGCGATACAGTCCTACGAGCAGTACTTC. This codes for CASSLAIQSYEQYF.